What follows are 28 T cell receptor beta chains derived from one specimen sequenced in a study of chemoradiotherapy in HPV16-positive cancers. The data were produced by immunoSEQ multiplex PCR, yet TCRdb's version contains in-frame clones alone and is incomplete. Of 4,000 to 5,000 clones listed, roughly 83% are singletons. The sequenced sample was tumor tissue, obtained from a patient who underwent chemoradiotherapy. The source is a human donor with HPV-associated anogenital cancer.

The V gene is TRBV7-9, the J gene TRBJ2-7, with 8 bases identical to TRBD2. CDR1 is SEHNR, CDR2 FQNEAQ, per germline (reference sequence). The J segment lost 4 bases and the V segment lost 3 bases, leaving 8 bases of the junction unmatched. The CDR3 sequence is 15 residues long. The CDR3: CASSFRGGLGYEQYF. DNA of the CDR3: TGTGCCAGCAGCTTTCGGGGGGGGCTGGGTTACGAGCAGTACTTC.

About this clone itself: Compared with germline, one end of the junction differs, possibly owing to a read error. The chain recombines TRBV6-1 with TRBJ1-1; 7 bases align to TRBD1. Germline V gene data show CDR1 as MNHNS and CDR2 as SASEGT. This CDR3 has 11 amino acids. CDR3 in DNA: TGTGCCAGCGCCTGGGACAGTACATGTCTCTTT. It encodes CASAWDSTCLF.

In this sample, this clone turned up a few times. The V gene is TRBV7-6, the J gene TRBJ2-5; D possibly corresponds to TRBD2 (6 bases). The CDR3 is 16 amino acids. Germline loops: CDR1 SGHVS, CDR2 FNYEAQ. Trimming left V 1 base short and J 5 bases short, with 17 bases between. The CDR3 protein is CASSLGDLGNGETQYF. The CDR3 bases are TGTGCCAGCAGCTTAGGGGACTTAGGAAATGGGGAGACCCAGTACTTC.

V is TRBV18 and J is TRBJ1-2, with D uncertain. Germline-derived CDR1 and CDR2 are KGHSH and LQKENI. V lost 1 base to trimming and J lost 5 bases, with 8 bases between them. The CDR3 totals 13 residues. Here the CDR3 reads CASSPQFGYGYTF. Written as DNA, the CDR3 is TGTGCCAGCTCACCACAGTTTGGTTATGGCTACACCTTC.

This clone was counted once. The V call is TRBV28, the J call TRBJ2-1; 16 bases align to TRBD2. Germline V gives CDR1 MDHEN, CDR2 SYDVKM. The trim removed 0 bases at V and 8 bases at J, leaving 7 bases unmatched. This CDR3 comprises 18 residues. CDR3 in DNA: TGTGCCAGCAGTTTATGGGTCAGGGGACTAGCGGGAGGGTATGAGCAGTTCTTC. Translation: CASSLWVRGLAGGYEQFF.

This chain uses TRBV6-6 with TRBJ1-6, with D unclear. Germline-derived CDR1 and CDR2 are MNHNY and SVGAGI (reference sequence). CDR3 length: 13 amino acids. Trimming removed 5 bases at V and 8 bases at J, with 10 bases between. The CDR3 here is CASSPAPYSPLHF. The DNA for the CDR3 is TGTGCCAGCAGTCCTGCCCCGTATTCACCCCTCCACTTT.

A single count supports this clone. The chain recombines TRBV9 with TRBJ1-4; D is undetermined. The V and J ends lost 3 bases and 0 bases respectively, with 9 bases between them. Germline CDR1 and CDR2: SGDLS and YYNGEE. CDR3 length: 15 amino acids. The CDR3: CASSAYLTTNEKLFF. CDR3 nucleotide sequence: TGTGCCAGCAGCGCATATCTGACAACTAATGAAAAACTGTTTTTT.

The chain carries TRBV6-5 and TRBJ1-1, with D tentatively TRBD1 (6 bases). Between the trimmed V and J ends, which lost 0 bases and 2 bases, there was a span of 10 bases. Germline V lookup: CDR1 MNHEY, CDR2 SVGAGI. The CDR3 extends over 15 amino acids. The CDR3 DNA reads as TGTGCCAGCAGTTACTCCGGGACATTAAACACTGAAGCTTTCTTT. Translation gives CASSYSGTLNTEAFF.

This chain joins TRBV11-3 and TRBJ2-1; D not resolved. The germline V and J ends were trimmed by 3 bases and 8 bases, with 5 bases remaining between them. The germline V gene has CDR1 SGHNT and CDR2 YENEEA. The CDR3 has 11 amino acids. CDR3 loop: CASSFLDEQFF. Here the CDR3 DNA reads TGTGCCAGCAGCTTTTTAGATGAGCAGTTCTTC.

This clone has more than one count but fewer than ten. The V and J genes are TRBV4-1 and TRBJ2-7, with D uncertain. Looked up from germline, CDR1 is MGHRA and CDR2 is YSYEKL. There are 15 residues in the CDR3. V lost 0 bases and J lost 0, with 9 bases in between. This CDR3 reads CASSQDRLVSYEQYF. The CDR3 DNA reads as TGCGCCAGCAGCCAAGATCGGCTCGTCTCCTACGAGCAGTACTTC.

The V call is TRBV5-8, the J call TRBJ2-1; D is perhaps TRBD2 (6 bases). The CDR3 is 15 residues long. The germline gives CDR1 SGHTS, CDR2 YDEGEE. The germline V and J ends were trimmed by 0 bases and 0 bases, with 7 bases remaining between them. The CDR3 DNA is TGTGCCAGCAGCTTGGCCGGGAGCTCCTACAATGAGCAGTTCTTC. Protein product: CASSLAGSSYNEQFF.

In this sample, this clone turned up a few times. The rearrangement joins TRBV28 to TRBJ1-2; tentative D call: TRBD1 (5 bases). CDR1 is MDHEN and CDR2 is SYDVKM in the germline V gene. Trimming removed 3 bases from V and 4 bases from J, with 15 bases in between. This CDR3 contains 15 residues. The CDR3 DNA follows: TGTGCCAGCAGTTTGGGGATGGGGGAGGGCTATGGCTACACCTTC. This sequence encodes CASSLGMGEGYGYTF.

The chain uses TRBV28 and TRBJ2-5; a weak D match, TRBD2 (5 bases). Between the trimmed V and J ends, which lost 5 bases and 5 bases, there was a span of 15 bases. The CDR3 is made up of 14 amino acids. In germline, CDR1 is MDHEN, CDR2 SYDVKM. CDR3 loop: CASSPPGSRETQYF. In nucleotides, the CDR3 is TGTGCCAGCAGTCCTCCGGGGTCGCGGGAGACCCAGTACTTC.

This sequence joins TRBV7-3 and TRBJ2-5; TRBD1 might be the D (6 bases). The CDR3 has 12 amino acids. Germline CDR1 reads SGHTA; CDR2 reads FQGTGA. The V gene lost 5 bases and the J gene lost 5 bases, with 9 bases spanning the gap. CDR3 region: CASSSQGETQYF. As DNA, the CDR3 is TGTGCCAGCAGCAGCCAGGGGGAGACCCAGTACTTC.

This chain links TRBV15 with TRBJ2-3; D not resolved. Germline assignment: CDR1 LNHNV and CDR2 YYDKDF (reference sequence). The length of the CDR3 is 12 residues. V was cut by 0 bases and J by 5 bases, with 3 bases left in between. The CDR3 region is CATSRDIDTQYF. In DNA, the CDR3 is TGTGCCACCAGCAGAGATATAGATACGCAGTATTTT.

This clone rates as large. In nucleotides, the CDR3 is TGTGCCAGCAGATTCAGGGGTTTGGGTCAGCCCCAGCATTTT. The encoded protein is CASRFRGLGQPQHF. The chain combines TRBV27 with TRBJ1-5; D is perhaps TRBD1 (6 bases). CDR1 and CDR2 (germline): MNHEY, SMNVEV (reference sequence). V was cut by 6 bases and J by 6 bases, with 15 bases left in between. The CDR3 runs 14 residues.

The chain carries TRBV19 and TRBJ2-3, with D uncertain. V lost 5 bases and J lost 1, with 4 bases in between. The CDR3 extends over 12 amino acids. Looked up from germline, CDR1 is LNHDA and CDR2 is SQIVND (reference sequence). DNA for the CDR3: TGTGCCAGTAGTGCCCGCACAGATACGCAGTATTTT. Its translation: CASSARTDTQYF.

The chain employs TRBV13 and TRBJ2-7; the match to TRBD1 covers 7 bases. The CDR3 is 15 amino acids. Germline V CDR1 and CDR2: PRHDT, FYEKMQ (reference sequence). V shed 6 bases, J shed 0 bases, and the junction held 8 bases outside the gene matches. As DNA, the CDR3 is TGTGCCAGCAGGGTAGGGACAGCCAGCTCCTACGAGCAGTACTTC. This translates into CASRVGTASSYEQYF.

The sample holds a few counts of this clone. V and J are TRBV28 and TRBJ1-2; possible D gene TRBD1, 5 bases. V was clipped by 2 bases and J by 7 bases, with 17 bases between them. The CDR3 runs to 15 residues. Germline lookup yields CDR1 MDHEN and CDR2 SYDVKM. CDR3 coding DNA: TGTGCCAGCAGTTTAGATCAGCAGGGCAGGAGTGGCTACACCTTC. It codes for CASSLDQQGRSGYTF.

This clone was recorded a few times. The genes are TRBV30 and TRBJ2-3; no clear D. The CDR3 consists of 12 residues. Looked up from germline, CDR1 is GTSNPN and CDR2 is SVGIG (reference sequence). The V end lost 2 bases, the J end lost 2 bases, and 5 bases lay between the germline ends. The CDR3 reads CAWSIDTDTQYF. The CDR3 nucleotides are TGTGCCTGGAGTATAGACACAGATACGCAGTATTTT.

The DNA for the CDR3 is TGTGCTAGTGGTTCAACAGGGGCCTCCTATAATTCACCCCTCCACTTT. This translates into CASGSTGASYNSPLHF. The gene calls are TRBV12-5 and TRBJ1-6, with TRBD1 identical over 7 bases. The CDR3 totals 16 residues. Germline V gives CDR1 LGHNT, CDR2 FRNRAP. Trimming took 4 bases from V and 0 from J; bases not matched to a gene: 3. Drawing the rest from reference TRBV12-5 and TRBJ1-6, the complete variable domain is DARVTQTPRHKVTEMGQEVTMRCQPILGHNTVFWYRQTMMQGLELLAYFRNRAPLDDSGMPKDRFSAEMPDATLATLKIQPSEPRDSAVYFCASGSTGASYNSPLHFGNGTRLTVT.

V and J are TRBV5-5 and TRBJ1-4; D gene ambiguous. Germline CDR1 and CDR2: SGHKS and YYEKEE (reference sequence). CDR3 length: 13 amino acids. Trimming pared 1 base from V and 3 bases from J, leaving 4 bases between. CDR3 bases: TGTGCCAGCAGCTTGTACCCTAATGAAAAACTGTTTTTT. Its translation is CASSLYPNEKLFF.

This clone was found a few times. This chain joins TRBV11-3 and TRBJ2-6; D call uncertain. The CDR3 has 17 residues. The V gene's germline CDR1 is SGHNT and CDR2 YENEEA. Trimming shortened V by 5 bases and J by 5 bases, and 19 bases separated the two germline ends. The CDR3 DNA reads TGTGCCAGCAGCACAGCGACTCGACAAAGTCGGGCCAACGTCCTGACTTTC. Protein product: CASSTATRQSRANVLTF.

CDR3 sequence (DNA): TGTGCCAGCAGTTTCAGGAGACAAGAGACCCAGTACTTC. Its translation: CASSFRRQETQYF. The chain recombines TRBV27 with TRBJ2-5; D not resolved. In germline, CDR1 is MNHEY, CDR2 SMNVEV (reference sequence). CDR3 length equals 13 residues. V was cut by 3 bases and J by 2 bases, with 7 bases left in between.

This clone appeared a single time. The chain recombines TRBV11-2 with TRBJ2-7, with D tentatively TRBD1 (7 bases). In germline, CDR1 is SGHAT, CDR2 FQNNGV. This CDR3 has 14 residues. Trimming pared 5 bases from V and 3 bases from J, leaving 14 bases between. CDR3 protein: CASSKYRGGYEQYF. DNA of the CDR3: TGTGCCAGCAGCAAATACAGGGGAGGCTACGAGCAGTACTTC.

This chain links TRBV13 with TRBJ2-5; TRBD2 might be the D (6 bases). From germline, CDR1 is PRHDT and CDR2 FYEKMQ (reference sequence). The CDR3 loop spans 13 amino acids. V lost 2 bases, J lost 7 bases, and 11 bases lay in between. CDR3 DNA sequence: TGTGCCAGCAGCTTATGGGACTCCCGGACCCAGTACTTC. Amino acid sequence: CASSLWDSRTQYF.

The chain recombines TRBV30 with TRBJ1-1, with no clear D. CDR1 GTSNPN and CDR2 SVGIG come from the germline V gene (reference sequence). This CDR3 is 15 amino acids long. The V gene lost 0 bases and the J gene lost 6 bases, with 17 bases spanning the gap. CDR3 sequence (DNA): TGTGCCTGGAGTGTACTAGACCCCGGACGGGCTGAAGCTTTCTTT. It is translated as CAWSVLDPGRAEAFF.

The chain uses TRBV7-3 and TRBJ2-5, with 11 bases that match TRBD2. The J segment lost 7 bases and the V segment lost 5 bases, leaving 9 bases of the junction unmatched. Germline CDR1 SGHTA, CDR2 FQGTGA. The CDR3 sequence is 15 residues long. CDR3 protein: CASSIGTSGGGTQYF. CDR3 coding DNA: TGTGCCAGCAGCATCGGGACTAGCGGAGGTGGGACCCAGTACTTC.